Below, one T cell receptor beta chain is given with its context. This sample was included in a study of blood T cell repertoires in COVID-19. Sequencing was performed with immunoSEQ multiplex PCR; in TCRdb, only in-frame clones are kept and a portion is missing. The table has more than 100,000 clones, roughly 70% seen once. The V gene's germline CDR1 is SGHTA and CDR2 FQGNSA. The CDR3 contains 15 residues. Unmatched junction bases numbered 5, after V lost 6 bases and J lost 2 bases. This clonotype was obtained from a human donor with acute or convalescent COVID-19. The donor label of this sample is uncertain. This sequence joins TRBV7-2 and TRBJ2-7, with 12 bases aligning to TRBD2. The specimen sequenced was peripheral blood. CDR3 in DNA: TGTGCCAGCAGTAATGGACTAGCGGGGCCCTACGAGCAGTACTTC. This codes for CASSNGLAGPYEQYF.